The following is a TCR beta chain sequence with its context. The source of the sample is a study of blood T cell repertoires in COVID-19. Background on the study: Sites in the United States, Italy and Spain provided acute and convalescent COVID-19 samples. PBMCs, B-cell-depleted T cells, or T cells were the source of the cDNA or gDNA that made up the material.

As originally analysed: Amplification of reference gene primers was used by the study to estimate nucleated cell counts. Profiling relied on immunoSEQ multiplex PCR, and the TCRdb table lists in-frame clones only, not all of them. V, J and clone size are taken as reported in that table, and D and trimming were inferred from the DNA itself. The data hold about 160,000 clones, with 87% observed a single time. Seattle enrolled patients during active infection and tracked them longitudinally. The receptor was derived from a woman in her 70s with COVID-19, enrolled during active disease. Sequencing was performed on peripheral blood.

The CDR3 DNA reads TGTGCCAGCAGCGTCAGCGCCAGCTCCTACGAGCAGTACTTC. It translates to CASSVSASSYEQYF. The chain uses TRBV9 and TRBJ2-7; no clear D. Per germline, CDR1 SGDLS and CDR2 YYNGEE. The CDR3 is 14 amino acids. V was shortened by 2 bases and J by 0 bases, with 9 bases between the two germline ends.